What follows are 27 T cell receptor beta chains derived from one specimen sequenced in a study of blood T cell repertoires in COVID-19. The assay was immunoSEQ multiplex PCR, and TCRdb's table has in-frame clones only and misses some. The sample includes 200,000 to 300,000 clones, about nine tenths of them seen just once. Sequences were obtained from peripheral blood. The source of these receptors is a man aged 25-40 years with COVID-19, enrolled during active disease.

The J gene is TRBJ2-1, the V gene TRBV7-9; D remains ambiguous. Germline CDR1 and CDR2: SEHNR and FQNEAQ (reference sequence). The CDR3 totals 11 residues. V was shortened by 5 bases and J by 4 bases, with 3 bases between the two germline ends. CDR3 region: CASSAYNEQFF. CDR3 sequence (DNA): TGTGCCAGCAGCGCGTACAATGAGCAGTTCTTC.

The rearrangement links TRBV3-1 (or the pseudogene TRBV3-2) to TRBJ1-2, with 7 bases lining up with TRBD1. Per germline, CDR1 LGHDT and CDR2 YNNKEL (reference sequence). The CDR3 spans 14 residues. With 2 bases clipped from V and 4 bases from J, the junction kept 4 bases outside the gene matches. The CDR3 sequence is CASSQPGQFYGYTF. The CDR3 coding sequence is TGTGCCAGCAGCCAACCGGGACAGTTCTATGGCTACACCTTC.

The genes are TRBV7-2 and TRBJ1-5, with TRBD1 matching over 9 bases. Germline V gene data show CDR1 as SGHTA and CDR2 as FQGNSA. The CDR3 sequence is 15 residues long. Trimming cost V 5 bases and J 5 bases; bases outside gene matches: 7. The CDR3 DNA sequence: TGTGCCAGCAGCCCGGGACAGGGAGAATATCAGCCCCAGCATTTT. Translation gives CASSPGQGEYQPQHF. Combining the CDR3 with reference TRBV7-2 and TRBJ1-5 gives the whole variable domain GAGVSQSPSNKVTEKGKDVELRCDPISGHTALYWYRQSLGQGLEFLIYFQGNSAPDKSGLPSDRFSAERTGGSVSTLTIQRTQQEDSAVYLCASSPGQGEYQPQHFGDGTRLSIL.

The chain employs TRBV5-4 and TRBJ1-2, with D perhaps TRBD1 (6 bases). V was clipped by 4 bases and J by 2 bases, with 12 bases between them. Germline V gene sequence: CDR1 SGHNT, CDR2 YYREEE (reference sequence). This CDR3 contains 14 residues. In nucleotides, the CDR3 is TGTGCCAGCAGCGCCCTCCAGGGGAACTATGGCTACACCTTC. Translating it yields CASSALQGNYGYTF. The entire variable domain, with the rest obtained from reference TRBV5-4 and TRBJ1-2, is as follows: ETGVTQSPTHLIKTRGQQVTLRCSSQSGHNTVSWYQQALGQGPQFIFQYYREEENGRGNFPPRFSGLQFPNYSSELNVNALELDDSALYLCASSALQGNYGYTFGSGTRLTVV.

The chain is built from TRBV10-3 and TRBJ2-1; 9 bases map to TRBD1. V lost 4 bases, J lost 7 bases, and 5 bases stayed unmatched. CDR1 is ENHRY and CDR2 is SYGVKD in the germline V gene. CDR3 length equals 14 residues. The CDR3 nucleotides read TGTGCCATCAGTGGGGCCGGGACAGGGAATGAGCAGTTCTTC. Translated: CAISGAGTGNEQFF.

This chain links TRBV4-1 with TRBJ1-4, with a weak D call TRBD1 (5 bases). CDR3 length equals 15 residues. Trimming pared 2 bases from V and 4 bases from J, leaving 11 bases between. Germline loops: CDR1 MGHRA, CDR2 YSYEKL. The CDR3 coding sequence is TGCGCCAGCAGCCAAAACCAGGGAAATAATGAAAAACTGTTTTTT. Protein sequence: CASSQNQGNNEKLFF.

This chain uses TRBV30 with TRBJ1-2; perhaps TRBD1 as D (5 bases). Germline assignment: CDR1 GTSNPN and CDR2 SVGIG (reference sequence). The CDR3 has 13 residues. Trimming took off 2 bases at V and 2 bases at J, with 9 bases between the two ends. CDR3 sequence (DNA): TGTGCCTGGAGTCTTCACAGGAACTATGGCTACACCTTC. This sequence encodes CAWSLHRNYGYTF.

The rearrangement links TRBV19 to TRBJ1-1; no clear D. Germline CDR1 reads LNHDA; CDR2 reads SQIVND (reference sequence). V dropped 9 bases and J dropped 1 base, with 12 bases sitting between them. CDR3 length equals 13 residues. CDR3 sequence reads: CASQDFPNTEAFF. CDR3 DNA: TGTGCCAGCCAGGATTTTCCGAACACTGAAGCTTTCTTT.

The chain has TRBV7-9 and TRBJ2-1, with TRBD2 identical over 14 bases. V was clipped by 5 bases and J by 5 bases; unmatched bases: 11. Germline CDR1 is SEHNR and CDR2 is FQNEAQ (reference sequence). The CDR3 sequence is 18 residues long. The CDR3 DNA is TGTGCCAGCAGCCTACTATGGACTAGCGGGGGGACCAACAATGAGCAGTTCTTC. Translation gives CASSLLWTSGGTNNEQFF. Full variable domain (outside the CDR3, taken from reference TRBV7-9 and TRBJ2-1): DTGVSQNPRHKITKRGQNVTFRCDPISEHNRLYWYRQTLGQGPEFLTYFQNEAQLEKSRLLSDRFSAERPKGSFSTLEIQRTEQGDSAMYLCASSLLWTSGGTNNEQFFGPGTRLTVL.

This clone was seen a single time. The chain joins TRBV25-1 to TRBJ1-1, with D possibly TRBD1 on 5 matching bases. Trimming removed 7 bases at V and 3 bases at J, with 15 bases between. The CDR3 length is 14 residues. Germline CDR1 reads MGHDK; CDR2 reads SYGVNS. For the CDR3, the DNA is TGTGCCAGCACCCCCCGGGCGGGGGACACTGAAGCTTTCTTT. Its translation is CASTPRAGDTEAFF.

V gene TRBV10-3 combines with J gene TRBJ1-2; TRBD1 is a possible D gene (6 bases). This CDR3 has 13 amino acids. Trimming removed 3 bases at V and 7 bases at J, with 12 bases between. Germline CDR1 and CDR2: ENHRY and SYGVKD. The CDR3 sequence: CAISEGGIGGYTF. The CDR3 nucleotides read TGTGCCATCAGTGAAGGGGGAATCGGTGGCTACACCTTC.

The DNA of the CDR3 is TGTGCCAGCAGCTTAGGGGACAGGGGAGGATACGAGCAGTACTTC. It yields the protein CASSLGDRGGYEQYF. The rearrangement joins TRBV7-9 to TRBJ2-7, with TRBD1 matching 10 bases. The J segment lost 4 bases and the V segment lost 1 base, leaving 4 bases of the junction unmatched. Germline V gene sequence: CDR1 SEHNR, CDR2 FQNEAQ (reference sequence). The CDR3 is 15 residues long.

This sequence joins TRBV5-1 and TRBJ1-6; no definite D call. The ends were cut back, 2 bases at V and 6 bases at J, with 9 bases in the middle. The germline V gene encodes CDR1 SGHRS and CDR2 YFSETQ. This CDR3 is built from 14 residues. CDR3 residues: CASSFAGSNSPLHF. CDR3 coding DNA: TGCGCCAGCAGCTTCGCGGGGAGTAATTCACCCCTCCACTTT. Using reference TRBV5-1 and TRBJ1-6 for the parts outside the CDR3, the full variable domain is KAGVTQTPRYLIKTRGQQVTLSCSPISGHRSVSWYQQTPGQGLQFLFEYFSETQRNKGNFPGRFSGRQFSNSRSEMNVSTLELGDSALYLCASSFAGSNSPLHFGNGTRLTVT.

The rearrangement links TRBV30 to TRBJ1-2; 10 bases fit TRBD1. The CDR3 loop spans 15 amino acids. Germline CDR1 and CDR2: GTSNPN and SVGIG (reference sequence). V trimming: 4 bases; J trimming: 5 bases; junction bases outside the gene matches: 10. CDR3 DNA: TGTGCCTGGATAAAGGACAGGGGGGTACTTTATGGCTACACCTTC. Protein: CAWIKDRGVLYGYTF.

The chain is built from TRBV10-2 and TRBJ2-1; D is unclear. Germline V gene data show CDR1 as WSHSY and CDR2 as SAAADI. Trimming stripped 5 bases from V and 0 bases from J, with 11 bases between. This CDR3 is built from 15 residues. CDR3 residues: CASSPVPVSYNEQFF. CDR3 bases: TGCGCCAGCAGTCCGGTGCCTGTCTCCTACAATGAGCAGTTCTTC.

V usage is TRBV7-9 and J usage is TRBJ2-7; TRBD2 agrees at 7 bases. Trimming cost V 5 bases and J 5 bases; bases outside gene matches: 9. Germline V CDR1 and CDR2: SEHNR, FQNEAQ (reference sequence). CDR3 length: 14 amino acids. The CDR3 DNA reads TGTGCCAGCAGCCCCCAGACTAGCCTCGACGAGCAGTACTTC. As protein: CASSPQTSLDEQYF.

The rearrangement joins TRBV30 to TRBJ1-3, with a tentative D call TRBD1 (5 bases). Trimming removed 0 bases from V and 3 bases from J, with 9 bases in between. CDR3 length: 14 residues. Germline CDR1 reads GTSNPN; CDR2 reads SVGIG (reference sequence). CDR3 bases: TGTGCCTGGAGTGTAAGGGGTGGTGGAAACACCATATATTTT. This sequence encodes CAWSVRGGGNTIYF.

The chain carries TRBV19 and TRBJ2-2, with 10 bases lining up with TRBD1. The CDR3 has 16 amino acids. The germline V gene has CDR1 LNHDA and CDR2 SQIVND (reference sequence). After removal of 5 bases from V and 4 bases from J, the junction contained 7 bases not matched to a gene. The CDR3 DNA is TGTGCCAGTAGTCCAGACAGGGGGCATAGCACCGGGGAGCTGTTTTTT. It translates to CASSPDRGHSTGELFF.

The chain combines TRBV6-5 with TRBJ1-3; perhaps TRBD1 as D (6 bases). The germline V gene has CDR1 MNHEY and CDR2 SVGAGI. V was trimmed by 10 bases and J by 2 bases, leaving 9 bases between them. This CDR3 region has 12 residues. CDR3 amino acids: CATRTAGNTIYF. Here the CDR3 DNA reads TGTGCCACCCGGACAGCTGGAAACACCATATATTTT.

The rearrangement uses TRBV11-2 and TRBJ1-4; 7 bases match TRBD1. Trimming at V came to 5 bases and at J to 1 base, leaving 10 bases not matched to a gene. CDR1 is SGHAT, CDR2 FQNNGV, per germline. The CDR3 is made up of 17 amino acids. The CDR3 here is CASSRPRYRGTNEKLFF. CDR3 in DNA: TGTGCCAGCAGCCGCCCGCGATACAGGGGAACTAATGAAAAACTGTTTTTT.

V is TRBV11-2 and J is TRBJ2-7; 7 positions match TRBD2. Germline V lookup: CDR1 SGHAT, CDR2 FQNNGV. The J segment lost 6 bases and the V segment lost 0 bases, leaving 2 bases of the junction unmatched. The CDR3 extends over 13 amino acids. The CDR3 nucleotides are TGTGCCAGCAGCTTAGATACTAGCGCCGAGCAGTACTTC. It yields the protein CASSLDTSAEQYF.

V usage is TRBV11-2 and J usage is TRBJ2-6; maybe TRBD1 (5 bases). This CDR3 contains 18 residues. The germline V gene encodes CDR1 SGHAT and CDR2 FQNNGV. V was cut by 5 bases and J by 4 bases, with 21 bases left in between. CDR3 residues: CASSRAGQGRPGANVLTF. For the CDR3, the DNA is TGTGCCAGCAGCCGAGCAGGGCAGGGCCGGCCAGGGGCCAACGTCCTGACTTTC.

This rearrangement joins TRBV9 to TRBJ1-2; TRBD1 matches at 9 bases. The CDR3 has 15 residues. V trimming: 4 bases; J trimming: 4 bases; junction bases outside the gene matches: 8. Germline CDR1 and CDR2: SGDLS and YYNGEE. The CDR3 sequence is CASSSGTGQFYGYTF. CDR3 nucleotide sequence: TGTGCCAGCAGCTCAGGGACAGGGCAGTTCTATGGCTACACCTTC.

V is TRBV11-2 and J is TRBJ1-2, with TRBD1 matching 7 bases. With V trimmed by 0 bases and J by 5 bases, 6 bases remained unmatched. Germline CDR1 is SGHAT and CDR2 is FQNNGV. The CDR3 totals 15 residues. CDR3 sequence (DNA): TGTGCCAGCAGCTTAGAGGAGGGGGCATGGTATGGCTACACCTTC. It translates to CASSLEEGAWYGYTF.

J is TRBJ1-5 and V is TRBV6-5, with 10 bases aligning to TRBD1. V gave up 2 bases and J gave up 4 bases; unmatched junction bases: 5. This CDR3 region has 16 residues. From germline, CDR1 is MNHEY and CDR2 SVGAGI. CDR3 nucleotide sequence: TGTGCCAGCAGTTACGCGGGACAGGGGATGAATCAGCCCCAGCATTTT. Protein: CASSYAGQGMNQPQHF.

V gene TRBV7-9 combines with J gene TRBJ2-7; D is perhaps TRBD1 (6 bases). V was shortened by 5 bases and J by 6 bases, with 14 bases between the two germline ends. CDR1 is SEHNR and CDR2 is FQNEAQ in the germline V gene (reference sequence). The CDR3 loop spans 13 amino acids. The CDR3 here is CASSPRWDTEQYF. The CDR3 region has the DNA TGTGCCAGCAGCCCAAGGTGGGACACCGAGCAGTACTTC.

CDR3 sequence reads: CASSLAGMDNEQFF. The DNA for the CDR3 is TGTGCCAGCAGCTTAGCGGGTATGGACAATGAGCAGTTCTTC. The genes are TRBV11-3 and TRBJ2-1; D unclear. CDR1 is SGHNT and CDR2 is YENEEA in the germline V gene. The CDR3 loop spans 14 amino acids. V shed 1 base and J shed 5 bases, with 9 bases lying between them. Filled out from reference TRBV11-3 and TRBJ2-1, the complete variable domain reads EAGVVQSPRYKIIEKKQPVAFWCNPISGHNTLYWYLQNLGQGPELLIRYENEEAVDDSQLPKDRFSAERLKGVDSTLKIQPAELGDSAVYLCASSLAGMDNEQFFGPGTRLTVL.